These 6 T cell receptor beta chains came from one sample sequenced in a study of T cell changes during pregnancy in multiple sclerosis. The assay was immunoSEQ multiplex PCR, and TCRdb's table has in-frame clones only and misses some. The sample lists 65,000 to 75,000 clones; around 91% were seen once. The specimen was peripheral blood, collected in the third trimester of pregnancy. These receptors originate from a female donor in good health, enrolled as a control in a pregnancy study.

The DNA of the CDR3 is TGTGCCATCAGTGAACCAGCAACTAATGAAAAACTGTTTTTT. Residues: CAISEPATNEKLFF. The V and J genes are TRBV10-3 and TRBJ1-4; no definite D call. Germline values: CDR1 ENHRY, CDR2 SYGVKD. CDR3 length equals 14 residues. V shed 3 bases and J shed 0 bases, with 5 bases lying between them.

The chain uses TRBV5-1 and TRBJ2-7; 9 bases match TRBD1. The CDR3 is made up of 14 amino acids. Germline V gene data show CDR1 as SGHRS and CDR2 as YFSETQ. Trimming cost V 4 bases and J 5 bases; bases outside gene matches: 7. CDR3 sequence: CASSPRTGVDEQYF. The CDR3 nucleotides read TGCGCCAGCAGCCCCCGGACAGGGGTGGACGAGCAGTACTTC.

This chain uses TRBV28 with TRBJ1-1, with 10 bases lining up with TRBD1. CDR1 and CDR2 (germline): MDHEN, SYDVKM. The CDR3 spans 16 residues. The ends lost 8 bases at V and 5 bases at J; junction bases unmatched: 14. CDR3 nucleotide sequence: TGTGCCAGCGGTGCCTTAGCGACAGGGGGCCGTACTGAAGCTTTCTTT. It translates to CASGALATGGRTEAFF.

This clone was seen a handful of times. The V call is TRBV6-6, the J call TRBJ1-5; the D is unclear. V lost 7 bases and J 7 bases, leaving 14 bases between the germline ends. This CDR3 spans 13 amino acids. CDR1 is MNHNY and CDR2 is SVGAGI in the germline V gene (reference sequence). In nucleotides, the CDR3 is TGTGCCAGCACCTCTGAGTCAGGCCAGCCCCAGCATTTT. Translating it yields CASTSESGQPQHF.

The CDR3 protein is CASSQAAQLGNTEAFF. CDR3 in DNA: TGCGCCAGCAGCCAAGCGGCACAGCTTGGGAACACTGAAGCTTTCTTT. The chain carries TRBV4-3 and TRBJ1-1; D unresolved. V dropped 1 base and J dropped 1 base, with 13 bases sitting between them. The CDR3 has 16 residues. In germline, CDR1 is LGHNA, CDR2 YSLEER.

V gene TRBV5-6 combines with J gene TRBJ2-1; tentative D call: TRBD1 (5 bases). Germline V gene sequence: CDR1 SGHDT, CDR2 YYEEEE. The V and J ends lost 5 bases and 2 bases respectively, with 17 bases between them. The CDR3 totals 16 residues. The CDR3 DNA follows: TGTGCCAGCAGTTCCGGCTTGCAGGGCCCCTACAATGAGCAGTTCTTC. This encodes CASSSGLQGPYNEQFF. Supplemented by reference TRBV5-6 and TRBJ2-1, the full variable domain reads DAGVTQSPTHLIKTRGQQVTLRCSPKSGHDTVSWYQQALGQGPQFIFQYYEEEERQRGNFPDRFSGHQFPNYSSELNVNALLLGDSALYLCASSSGLQGPYNEQFFGPGTRLTVL.